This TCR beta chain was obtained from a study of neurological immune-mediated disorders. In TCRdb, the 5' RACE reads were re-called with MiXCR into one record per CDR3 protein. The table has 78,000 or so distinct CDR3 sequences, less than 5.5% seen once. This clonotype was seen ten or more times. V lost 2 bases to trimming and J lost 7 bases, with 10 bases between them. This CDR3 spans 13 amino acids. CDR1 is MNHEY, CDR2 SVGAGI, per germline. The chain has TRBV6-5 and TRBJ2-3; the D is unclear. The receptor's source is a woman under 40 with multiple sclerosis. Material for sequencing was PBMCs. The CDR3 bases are TGTGCCAGCAGTTACCGCGACGGTTATACGCAGTATTTT. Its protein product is CASSYRDGYTQYF.